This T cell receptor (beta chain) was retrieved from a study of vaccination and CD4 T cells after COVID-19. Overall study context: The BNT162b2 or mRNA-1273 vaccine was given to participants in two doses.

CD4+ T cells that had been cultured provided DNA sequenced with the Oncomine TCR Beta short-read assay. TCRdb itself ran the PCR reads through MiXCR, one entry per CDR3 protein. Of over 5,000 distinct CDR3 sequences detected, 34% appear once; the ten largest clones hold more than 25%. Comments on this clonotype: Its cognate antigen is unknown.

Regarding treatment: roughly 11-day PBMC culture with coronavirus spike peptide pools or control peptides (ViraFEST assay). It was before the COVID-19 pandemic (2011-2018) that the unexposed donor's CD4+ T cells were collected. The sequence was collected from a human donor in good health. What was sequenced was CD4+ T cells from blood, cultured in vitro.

CDR3: CASSEGRRETQYF. The CDR3 DNA sequence: TGTGCCAGCAGTGAGGGCCGAAGAGAGACCCAGTACTTC. The V call is TRBV6-1, the J call TRBJ2-5; D unclear. Per the germline V gene, CDR1 is MNHNS and CDR2 is SASEGT. This CDR3 comprises 13 residues. Trimming cost V 3 bases and J 4 bases, with 9 bases left between them.